This is a list of T cell receptor beta chains from one sample in a study of blood T cell repertoires in COVID-19. Produced via immunoSEQ multiplex PCR; TCRdb's table is partial and in-frame only. Found here are some 100,000 clones, approximately 78% of them singletons; the top ten hold more than 10%. Sequenced material: peripheral blood. The receptors originated from a human donor in a cohort sampled during active COVID-19. The conserved cysteine and the conserved F or W are not part of the CDR3 here. Each record gives: J gene, V gene, CDR3 protein.

TRBJ1-2 TRBV6-5 ASWTADYGYT
TRBJ2-5 TRBV7-2 ASSLGRMGQGETQY
TRBJ2-7 TRBV19 ASSLYRGPYEQY
TRBJ2-7 TRBV7-6 ASSLQDRHEQY
TRBJ2-5 TRBV2 ASTHYEETQY
TRBJ2-6 TRBV18 ASSQQGAGANVLT
TRBJ1-2 TRBV7-2 ASSSDRTNYGYT
TRBJ2-7 TRBV24-1 ATSDPGQGINEQY
TRBJ2-1 TRBV15 ATSRGQFSYNEQF
TRBJ2-1 TRBV6-5 ASSYSLAEYNEQF
TRBJ2-5 TRBV5-4 ASSSAPTGLEETQY
TRBJ2-5 TRBV29-1 STLGRAGETQY
TRBJ1-5 TRBV7-2 ASSRRVQVQPQH
TRBJ2-5 TRBV6-5 ASSPDRGLETQY
TRBJ1-3 TRBV27 ASSLRGFGNTIY
TRBJ2-7 TRBV5-6 ASSLDRVYEQY
TRBJ2-2 TRBV28 ASKPTGYPGELF
TRBJ2-7 TRBV12-3/TRBV12-4 ASSEQGYEQY
TRBJ2-7 TRBV7-9 ASSLEGGVYEQY
TRBJ1-1 TRBV10-1 ASSEGEFTEAF
TRBJ1-5 TRBV4-1 ASSQTGAVLYSNQPQH
TRBJ2-7 TRBV28 ASSYVSSYEQY
TRBJ2-1 TRBV5-6 ASSLAYAGRSYNEQF
TRBJ1-4 TRBV28 ASSPTQGAREKLF
TRBJ2-7 TRBV5-4 ASSSTLAGGAPHEQY
TRBJ1-3 TRBV3-1/TRBV3-2 ASSQARGPGNTIY
TRBJ2-1 TRBV9 ASSDGYYNEQF
TRBJ2-3 TRBV5-1 ASSSGTGFTDTQY